Described below is a single TCR beta chain sequence and its context. The sample belongs to a study of blood T cell repertoires in COVID-19. Study background: From the United States, Italy and Spain came samples of acute and convalescent COVID-19. From T cells, B-cell-depleted T cells, or PBMCs came the material, which was cDNA or gDNA.

In the authors' workflow: Amplification of reference gene primers was used by the study to estimate nucleated cell counts. Sequencing was performed with immunoSEQ multiplex PCR; in TCRdb, only in-frame clones are kept and a portion is missing. That table is the source of V, J and clone size, and D and trimming were worked out from the DNA. Seen here are 70,000 to 80,000 clones, approximately 80% observed once, and the top ten hold about an eighth. The V gene's germline CDR1 is SGHRS and CDR2 YFSETQ. Trimming stripped 2 bases from V and 2 bases from J, with 12 bases between. The CDR3 covers 15 residues.

Sample: peripheral blood. The source is a human donor in a cohort sampled during active COVID-19. This rearrangement joins TRBV5-1 to TRBJ2-3, with D possibly matching TRBD2 (6 bases). CDR3 nucleotides: TGCGCCAGCAGCTTTACTAGCCTCAACACAGATACGCAGTATTTT. Translating gives CASSFTSLNTDTQYF.